The 8 T cell receptor beta chains below were found in one sample sequenced in a study of blood T cell repertoires in COVID-19. Sequencing used immunoSEQ multiplex PCR; TCRdb keeps in-frame clones, though not all of them. The profile shows 55,000 to 80,000 clones, 83% of them singletons. Sequencing input: peripheral blood. The origin of the receptors is a man aged 50 to 60 with active COVID-19.

The CDR3 nucleotides are TGCGCCAGCAGCTTAAGCAATATGAACACTGAAGCTTTCTTT. The encoded protein is CASSLSNMNTEAFF. The chain is built from TRBV5-1 and TRBJ1-1; D is unclear. V was cut by 2 bases and J by 0 bases, with 8 bases left in between. The CDR3 has 14 amino acids. CDR1 and CDR2 from the germline V gene are SGHRS and YFSETQ.

V usage is TRBV9 and J usage is TRBJ2-5; TRBD2 matches 9 bases. CDR1 and CDR2 (germline): SGDLS, YYNGEE. CDR3 length: 14 residues. V shed 2 bases and J 5 bases; nucleotides not matched to a gene: 4. The CDR3: CASSVSGSDETQYF. The CDR3 nucleotides read TGTGCCAGCAGCGTTAGCGGGAGTGACGAGACCCAGTACTTC. The full variable domain, its missing parts supplied by reference TRBV9 and TRBJ2-5, is DSGVTQTPKHLITATGQRVTLRCSPRSGDLSVYWYQQSLDQGLQFLIQYYNGEERAKGNILERFSAQQFPDLHSELNLSSLELGDSALYFCASSVSGSDETQYFGPGTRLLVL.

The chain links TRBV2 to TRBJ2-3, with 12 nucleotides matching TRBD1. V was clipped by 5 bases and J by 2 bases; unmatched bases: 2. Looked up from germline, CDR1 is SNHLY and CDR2 is FYNNEI. The CDR3 runs to 15 residues. CDR3 in amino acids: CASSPGQGATDTQYF. For the CDR3, the DNA is TGTGCCAGCAGTCCGGGACAGGGGGCCACAGATACGCAGTATTTT.

The CDR3 DNA sequence: TGTGCCAGCAGCTACTCAATGAACACTGAAGCTTTCTTT. Protein product: CASSYSMNTEAFF. The gene calls are TRBV14 and TRBJ1-1; D unresolved. The length of the CDR3 is 13 residues. V was clipped by 5 bases and J by 0 bases, with 7 bases between them. The germline V gene encodes CDR1 SGHDN and CDR2 FVKESK.

This sequence joins TRBV20-1 and TRBJ1-1; 7 bases match TRBD1. J lost 7 bases, V lost 3 bases, and 8 bases had no gene match. The germline V gene has CDR1 DFQATT and CDR2 SNEGSKA (reference sequence). CDR3 length: 13 residues. The CDR3 DNA follows: TGCAGTGCTAGTGCCCGACAGGGAATTGAAGCTTTCTTT. Protein: CSASARQGIEAFF.

The sample holds a few counts of this clone. The chain combines TRBV10-3 with TRBJ1-3, with 7 bases identical to TRBD1. Per germline, CDR1 ENHRY and CDR2 SYGVKD. V gave up 4 bases and J gave up 3 bases; unmatched junction bases: 15. The CDR3 has 18 residues. The DNA for the CDR3 is TGTGCCATCAGTGGCGACAGGGTTCAGGGCCGGTTTGGAAACACCATATATTTT. Protein product: CAISGDRVQGRFGNTIYF.

V and J are TRBV23-1 and TRBJ2-1, with 8 bases lining up with TRBD2. TRBV23-1 is assigned to the ORF class and has an uncertain function. The CDR3 contains 17 residues. Unmatched junction bases numbered 14, after V lost 3 bases and J lost 7 bases. The DNA of the CDR3 is TGCGCCAGCAGTCAGACAGCCTTTAGCGGGGTCGTGAATGAGCAGTTCTTC. Its protein product is CASSQTAFSGVVNEQFF.

The rearrangement uses TRBV28 and TRBJ1-2; 7 positions match TRBD1. Germline V lookup: CDR1 MDHEN, CDR2 SYDVKM. With V trimmed by 3 bases and J by 4 bases, 2 bases remained unmatched. This CDR3 comprises 13 residues. The DNA for the CDR3 is TGTGCCAGCAGTTTGTCAGGGGGCTATGGCTACACCTTC. It specifies CASSLSGGYGYTF.